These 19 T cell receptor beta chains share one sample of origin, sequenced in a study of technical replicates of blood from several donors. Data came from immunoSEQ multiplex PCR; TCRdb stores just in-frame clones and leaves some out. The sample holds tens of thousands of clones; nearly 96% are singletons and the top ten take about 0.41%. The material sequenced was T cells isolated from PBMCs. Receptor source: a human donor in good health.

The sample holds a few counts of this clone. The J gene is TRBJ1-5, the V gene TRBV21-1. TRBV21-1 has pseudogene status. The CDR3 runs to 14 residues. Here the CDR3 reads CASSKGRSNQPQHF. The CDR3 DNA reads TGTGCCAGCAGCAAAGGTCGGAGCAATCAGCCCCAGCATTTT.

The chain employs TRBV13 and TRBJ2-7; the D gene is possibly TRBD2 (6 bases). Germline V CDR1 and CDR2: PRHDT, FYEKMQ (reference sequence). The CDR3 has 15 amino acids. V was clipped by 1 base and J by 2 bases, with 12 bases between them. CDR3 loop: CASSLAGVQPYEQYF. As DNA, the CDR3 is TGTGCCAGCAGCTTAGCGGGAGTTCAGCCCTACGAGCAGTACTTC. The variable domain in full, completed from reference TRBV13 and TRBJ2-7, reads AAGVIQSPRHLIKEKRETATLKCYPIPRHDTVYWYQQGPGQDPQFLISFYEKMQSDKGSIPDRFSAQQFSDYHSELNMSSLELGDSALYFCASSLAGVQPYEQYFGPGTRLTVT.

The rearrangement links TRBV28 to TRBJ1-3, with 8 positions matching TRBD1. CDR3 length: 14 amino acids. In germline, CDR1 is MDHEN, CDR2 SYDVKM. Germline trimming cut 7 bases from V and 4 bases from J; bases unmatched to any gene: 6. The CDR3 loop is CASTLTGDGNTIYF. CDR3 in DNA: TGTGCCAGCACCCTGACAGGGGACGGAAACACCATATATTTT.

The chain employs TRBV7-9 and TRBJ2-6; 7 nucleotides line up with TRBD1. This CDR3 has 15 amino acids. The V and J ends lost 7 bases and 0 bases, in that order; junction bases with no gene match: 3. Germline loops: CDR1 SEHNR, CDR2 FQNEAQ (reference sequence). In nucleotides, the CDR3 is TGTGCCAGCACGACAGGGAACTCTGGGGCCAACGTCCTGACTTTC. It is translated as CASTTGNSGANVLTF.

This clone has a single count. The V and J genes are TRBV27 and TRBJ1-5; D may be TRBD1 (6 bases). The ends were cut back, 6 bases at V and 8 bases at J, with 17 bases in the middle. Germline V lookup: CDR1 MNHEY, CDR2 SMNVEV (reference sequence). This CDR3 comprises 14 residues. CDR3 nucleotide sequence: TGTGCCAGCAGCCCAACAGGGAAGGCGGAGCCCCAGCATTTT. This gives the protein CASSPTGKAEPQHF.

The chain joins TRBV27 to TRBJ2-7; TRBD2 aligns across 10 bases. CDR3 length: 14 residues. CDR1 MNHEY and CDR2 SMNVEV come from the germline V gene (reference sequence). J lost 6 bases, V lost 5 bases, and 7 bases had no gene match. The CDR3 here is CASSAPAGGSEQYF. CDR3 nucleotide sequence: TGTGCCAGCAGTGCACCAGCGGGGGGGTCCGAGCAGTACTTC.

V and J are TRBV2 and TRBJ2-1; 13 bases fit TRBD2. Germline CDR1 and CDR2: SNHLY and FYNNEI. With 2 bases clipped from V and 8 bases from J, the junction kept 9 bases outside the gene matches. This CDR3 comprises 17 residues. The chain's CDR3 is CASSENPGLAGYDEQFF. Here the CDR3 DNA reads TGTGCCAGCAGTGAAAATCCGGGACTAGCGGGATACGATGAGCAGTTCTTC.

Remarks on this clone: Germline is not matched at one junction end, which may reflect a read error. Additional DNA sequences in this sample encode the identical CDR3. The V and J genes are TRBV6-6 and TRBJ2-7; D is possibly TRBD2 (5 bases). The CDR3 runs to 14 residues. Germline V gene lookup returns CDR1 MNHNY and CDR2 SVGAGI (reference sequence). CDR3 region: CASSYSGLNYEQYF. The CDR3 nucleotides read TGTGCTAGCAGTTACTCAGGACTGAACTACGAGCAGTACTTC.

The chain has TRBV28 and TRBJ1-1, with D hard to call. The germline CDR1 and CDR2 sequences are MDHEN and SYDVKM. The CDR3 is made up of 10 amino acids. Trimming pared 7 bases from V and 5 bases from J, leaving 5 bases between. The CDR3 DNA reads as TGTGCCAGCAAGAGGACTGAAGCTTTCTTT. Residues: CASKRTEAFF.

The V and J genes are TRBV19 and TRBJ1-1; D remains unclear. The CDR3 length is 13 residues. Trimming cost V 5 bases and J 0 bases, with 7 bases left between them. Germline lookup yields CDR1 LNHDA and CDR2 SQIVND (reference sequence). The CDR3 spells CASSRGVNTEAFF. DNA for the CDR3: TGTGCCAGTAGTCGAGGAGTGAACACTGAAGCTTTCTTT.

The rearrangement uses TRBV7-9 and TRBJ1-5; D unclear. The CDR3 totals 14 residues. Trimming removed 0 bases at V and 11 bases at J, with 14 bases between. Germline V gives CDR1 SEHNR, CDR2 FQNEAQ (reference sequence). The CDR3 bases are TGTGCCAGCAGCTTAGCCGGGAATCCTTTGGCCCAGCATTTT. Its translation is CASSLAGNPLAQHF.

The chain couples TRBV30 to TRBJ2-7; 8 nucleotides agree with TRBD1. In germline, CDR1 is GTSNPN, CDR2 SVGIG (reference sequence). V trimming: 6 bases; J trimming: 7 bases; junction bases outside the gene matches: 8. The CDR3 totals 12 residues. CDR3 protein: CACDRGSWEQYF. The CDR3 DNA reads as TGTGCCTGCGACAGGGGCTCATGGGAGCAGTACTTC.

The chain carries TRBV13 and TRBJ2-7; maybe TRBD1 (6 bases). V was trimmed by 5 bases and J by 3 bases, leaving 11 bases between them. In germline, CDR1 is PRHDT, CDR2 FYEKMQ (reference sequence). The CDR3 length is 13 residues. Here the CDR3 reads CASSRDKGYEQYF. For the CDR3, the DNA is TGTGCCAGCAGCCGGGACAAGGGCTACGAGCAGTACTTC.

The CDR3 protein is CASSEVGVRYTF. The CDR3 DNA reads as TGTGCCAGCAGTGAGGTGGGAGTGCGGTACACCTTC. This sequence joins TRBV25-1 and TRBJ1-2; no reliable D call. CDR3 size: 12 residues. Germline V gives CDR1 MGHDK, CDR2 SYGVNS. Trimming removed 3 bases at V and 11 bases at J, with 13 bases between.

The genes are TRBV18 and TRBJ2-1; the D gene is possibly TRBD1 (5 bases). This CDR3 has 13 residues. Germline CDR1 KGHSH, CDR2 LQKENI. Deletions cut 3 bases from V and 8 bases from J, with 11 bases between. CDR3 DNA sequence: TGTGCCAGCTCACCCCAGGTCAGGGATGAGCAGTTCTTC. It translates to CASSPQVRDEQFF. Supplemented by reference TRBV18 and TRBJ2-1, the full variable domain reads NAGVMQNPRHLVRRRGQEARLRCSPMKGHSHVYWYRQLPEEGLKFMVYLQKENIIDESGMPKERFSAEFPKEGPSILRIQQVVRGDSAAYFCASSPQVRDEQFFGPGTRLTVL.

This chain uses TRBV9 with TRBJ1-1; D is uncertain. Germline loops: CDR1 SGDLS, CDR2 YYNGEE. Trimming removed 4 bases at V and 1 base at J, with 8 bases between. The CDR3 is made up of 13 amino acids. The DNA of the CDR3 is TGTGCCAGCAGCTTAAACAAGAACACTGAAGCTTTCTTT. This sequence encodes CASSLNKNTEAFF.

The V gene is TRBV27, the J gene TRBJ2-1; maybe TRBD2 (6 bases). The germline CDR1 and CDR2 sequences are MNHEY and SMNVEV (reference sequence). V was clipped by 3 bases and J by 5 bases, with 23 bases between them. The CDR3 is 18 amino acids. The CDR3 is CASSFQLLRDGPNNEQFF. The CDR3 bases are TGTGCCAGCAGTTTCCAACTCCTGCGGGACGGGCCCAACAATGAGCAGTTCTTC.

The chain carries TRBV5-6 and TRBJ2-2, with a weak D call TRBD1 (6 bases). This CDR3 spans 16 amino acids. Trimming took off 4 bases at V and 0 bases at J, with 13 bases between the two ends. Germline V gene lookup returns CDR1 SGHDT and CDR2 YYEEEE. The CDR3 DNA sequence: TGTGCCAGCAGCCAGCACCGGGACACGAACACCGGGGAGCTGTTTTTT. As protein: CASSQHRDTNTGELFF.

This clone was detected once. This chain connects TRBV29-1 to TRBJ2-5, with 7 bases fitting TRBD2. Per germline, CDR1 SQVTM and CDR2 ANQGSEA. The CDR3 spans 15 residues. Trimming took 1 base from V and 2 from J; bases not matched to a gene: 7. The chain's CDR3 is CSVEGGEGIQETQYF. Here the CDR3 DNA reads TGCAGCGTTGAAGGGGGGGAGGGGATTCAAGAGACCCAGTACTTC.